The source of this T cell receptor beta chain is a study of T cell changes during pregnancy in multiple sclerosis. Libraries were prepared by immunoSEQ multiplex PCR; TCRdb keeps only in-frame clonotypes and omits some of them. The sample has tens of thousands of clones, around 90% seen once. This clone was observed a few times. Germline V CDR1 and CDR2: MDHEN, SYDVKM. With 5 bases clipped from V and 3 bases from J, the junction kept 16 bases outside the gene matches. CDR3 length: 17 residues. This sample comprised peripheral blood, obtained in the first trimester of pregnancy. The rearrangement links TRBV28 to TRBJ2-7, with 7 bases lining up with TRBD1. The receptor's source is a female donor in good health, enrolled as a control in a pregnancy study. The chain's CDR3 is CASSVPGQPYENYEQYF. CDR3 in DNA: TGTGCCAGCAGTGTACCGGGACAGCCTTACGAAAACTACGAGCAGTACTTC.